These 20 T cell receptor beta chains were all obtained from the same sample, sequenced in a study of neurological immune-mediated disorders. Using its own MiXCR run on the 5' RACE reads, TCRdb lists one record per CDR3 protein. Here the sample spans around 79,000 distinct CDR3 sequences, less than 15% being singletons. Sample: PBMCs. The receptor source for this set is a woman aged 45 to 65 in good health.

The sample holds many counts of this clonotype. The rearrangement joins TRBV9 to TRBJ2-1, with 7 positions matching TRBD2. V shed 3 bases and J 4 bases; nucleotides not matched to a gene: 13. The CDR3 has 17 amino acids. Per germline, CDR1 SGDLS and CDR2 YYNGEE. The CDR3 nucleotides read TGTGCCAGCAGCGCAAGACCGGCAGAGCGGGGATACAATGAGCAGTTCTTC. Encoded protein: CASSARPAERGYNEQFF.

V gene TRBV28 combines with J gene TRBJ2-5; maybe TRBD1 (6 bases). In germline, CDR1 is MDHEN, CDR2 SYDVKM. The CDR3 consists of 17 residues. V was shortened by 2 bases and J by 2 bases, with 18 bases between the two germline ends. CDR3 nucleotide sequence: TGTGCCAGCAGTTTACCCCTACAGGGCCTCGGTCAAGAGACCCAGTACTTC. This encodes CASSLPLQGLGQETQYF.

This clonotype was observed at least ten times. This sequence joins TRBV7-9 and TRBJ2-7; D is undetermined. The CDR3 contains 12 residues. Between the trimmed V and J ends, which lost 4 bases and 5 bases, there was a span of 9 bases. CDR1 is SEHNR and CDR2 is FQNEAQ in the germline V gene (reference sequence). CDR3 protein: CASSSGTHEQYF. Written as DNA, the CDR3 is TGTGCCAGCAGCTCCGGTACACACGAGCAGTACTTC.

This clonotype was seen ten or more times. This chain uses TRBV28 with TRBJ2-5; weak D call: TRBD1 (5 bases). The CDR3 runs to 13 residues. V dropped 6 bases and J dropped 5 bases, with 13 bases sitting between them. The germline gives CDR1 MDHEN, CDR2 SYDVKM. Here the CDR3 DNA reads TGTGCCAGCAGATCAGGGCTTAAGGAGACCCAGTACTTC. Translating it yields CASRSGLKETQYF.

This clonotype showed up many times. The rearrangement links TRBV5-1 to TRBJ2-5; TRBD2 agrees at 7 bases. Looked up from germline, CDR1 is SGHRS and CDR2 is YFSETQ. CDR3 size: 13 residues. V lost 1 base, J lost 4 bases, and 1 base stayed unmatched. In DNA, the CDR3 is TGCGCCAGCAGCTTGTCGGGGGGAGAGACCCAGTACTTC. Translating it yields CASSLSGGETQYF.

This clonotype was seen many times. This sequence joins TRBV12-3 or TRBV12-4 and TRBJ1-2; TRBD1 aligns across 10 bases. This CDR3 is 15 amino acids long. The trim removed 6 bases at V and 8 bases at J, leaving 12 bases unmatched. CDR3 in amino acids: CASSPSYRDRGGYTF. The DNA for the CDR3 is TGTGCCAGCAGCCCAAGTTACCGGGACAGGGGAGGCTACACCTTC.

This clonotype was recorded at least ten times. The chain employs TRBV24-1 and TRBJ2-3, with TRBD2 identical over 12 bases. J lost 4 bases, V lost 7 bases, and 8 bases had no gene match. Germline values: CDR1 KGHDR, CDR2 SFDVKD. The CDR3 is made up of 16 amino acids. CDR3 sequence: CATRSPGLAGADTQYF. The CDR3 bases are TGTGCCACCAGATCCCCGGGACTAGCGGGCGCAGATACGCAGTATTTT.

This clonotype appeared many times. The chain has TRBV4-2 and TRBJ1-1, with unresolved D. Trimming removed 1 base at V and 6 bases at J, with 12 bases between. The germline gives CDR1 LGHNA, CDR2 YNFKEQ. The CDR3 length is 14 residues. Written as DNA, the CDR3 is TGTGCCAGCAGCCAAGTGCCCAGGCTCCCTGAAGCTTTCTTT. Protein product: CASSQVPRLPEAFF.

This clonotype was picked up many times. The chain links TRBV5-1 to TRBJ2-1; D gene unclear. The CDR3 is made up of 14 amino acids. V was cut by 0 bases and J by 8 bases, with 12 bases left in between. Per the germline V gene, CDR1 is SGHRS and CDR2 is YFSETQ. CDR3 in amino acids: CASSLGQMGDEQFF. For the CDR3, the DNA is TGCGCCAGCAGCTTGGGTCAAATGGGCGATGAGCAGTTCTTC.

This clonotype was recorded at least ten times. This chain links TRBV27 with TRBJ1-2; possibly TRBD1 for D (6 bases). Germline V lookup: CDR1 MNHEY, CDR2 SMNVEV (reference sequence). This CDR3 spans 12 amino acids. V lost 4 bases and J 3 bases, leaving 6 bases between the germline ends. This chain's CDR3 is CASSYRDYGYTF. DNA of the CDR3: TGTGCCAGCAGTTACAGGGACTATGGCTACACCTTC.

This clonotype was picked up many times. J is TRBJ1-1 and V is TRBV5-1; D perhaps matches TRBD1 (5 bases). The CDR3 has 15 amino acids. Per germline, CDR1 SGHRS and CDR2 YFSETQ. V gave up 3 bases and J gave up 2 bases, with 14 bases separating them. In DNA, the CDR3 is TGCGCCAGCAGCTCGCGGCAGGGCGGTAACACTGAAGCTTTCTTT. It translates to CASSSRQGGNTEAFF.

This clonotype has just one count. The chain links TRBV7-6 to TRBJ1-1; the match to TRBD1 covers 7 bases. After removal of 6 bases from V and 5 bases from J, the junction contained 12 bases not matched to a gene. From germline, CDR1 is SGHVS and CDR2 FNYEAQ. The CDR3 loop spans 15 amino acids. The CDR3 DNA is TGTGCCAGCAGATTGGGGGACAGCCCGATAACTGAAGCTTTCTTT. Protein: CASRLGDSPITEAFF.

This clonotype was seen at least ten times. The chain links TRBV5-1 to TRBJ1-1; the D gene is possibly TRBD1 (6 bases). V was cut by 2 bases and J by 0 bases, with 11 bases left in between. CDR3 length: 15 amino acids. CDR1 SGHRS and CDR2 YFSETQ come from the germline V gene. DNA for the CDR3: TGCGCCAGCAGCTTACAGGGACCGTTGAACACTGAAGCTTTCTTT. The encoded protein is CASSLQGPLNTEAFF.

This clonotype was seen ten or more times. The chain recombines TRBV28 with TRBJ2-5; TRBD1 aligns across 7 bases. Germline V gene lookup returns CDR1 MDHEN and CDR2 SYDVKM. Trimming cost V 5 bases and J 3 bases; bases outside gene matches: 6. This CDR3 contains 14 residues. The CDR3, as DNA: TGTGCCAGCAGTGCGACAACAGGGGAAGAGACCCAGTACTTC. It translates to CASSATTGEETQYF.

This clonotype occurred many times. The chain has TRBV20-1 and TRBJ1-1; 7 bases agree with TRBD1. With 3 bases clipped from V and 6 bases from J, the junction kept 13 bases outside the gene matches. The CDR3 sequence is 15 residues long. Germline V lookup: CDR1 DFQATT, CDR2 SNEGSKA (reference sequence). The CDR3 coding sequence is TGCAGTGCTAGCCTAACTAAAGGGGGCCAGTCTGAAGCTTTCTTT. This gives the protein CSASLTKGGQSEAFF.

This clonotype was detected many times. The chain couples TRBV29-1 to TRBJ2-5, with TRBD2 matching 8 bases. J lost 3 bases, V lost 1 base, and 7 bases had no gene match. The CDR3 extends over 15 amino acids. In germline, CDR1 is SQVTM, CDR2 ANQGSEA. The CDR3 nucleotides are TGCAGCGTTGAAGCCCCGACTAGCGCAAAAGAGACCCAGTACTTC. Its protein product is CSVEAPTSAKETQYF.

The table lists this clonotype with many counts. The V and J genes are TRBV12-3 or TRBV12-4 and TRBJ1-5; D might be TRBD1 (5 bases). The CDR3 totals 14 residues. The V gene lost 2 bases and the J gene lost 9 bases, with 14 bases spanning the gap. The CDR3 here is CASSLRDGAWPQHF. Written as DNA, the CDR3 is TGTGCCAGCAGTTTAAGGGACGGTGCATGGCCCCAGCATTTT.

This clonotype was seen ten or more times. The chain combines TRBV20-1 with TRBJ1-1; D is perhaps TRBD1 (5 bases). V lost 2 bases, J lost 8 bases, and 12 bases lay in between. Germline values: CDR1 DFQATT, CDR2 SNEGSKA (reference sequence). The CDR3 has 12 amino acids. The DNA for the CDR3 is TGCAGTGCTAGACTAGACAGACAAGAAGCTTTCTTT. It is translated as CSARLDRQEAFF.

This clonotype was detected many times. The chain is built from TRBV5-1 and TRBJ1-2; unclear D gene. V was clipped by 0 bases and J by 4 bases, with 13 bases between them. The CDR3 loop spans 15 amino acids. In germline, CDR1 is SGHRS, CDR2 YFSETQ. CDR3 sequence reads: CASSLDPRSLYGYTF. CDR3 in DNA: TGCGCCAGCAGCTTGGATCCCCGGAGCCTCTATGGCTACACCTTC.

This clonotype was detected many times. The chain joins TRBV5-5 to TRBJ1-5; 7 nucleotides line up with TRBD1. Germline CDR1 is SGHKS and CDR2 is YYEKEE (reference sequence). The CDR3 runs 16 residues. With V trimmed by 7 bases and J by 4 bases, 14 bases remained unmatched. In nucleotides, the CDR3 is TGTGCCAGCGGACGTACAGGGGCATGGCCGAATCAGCCCCAGCATTTT. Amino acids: CASGRTGAWPNQPQHF.